Below, 12 T cell receptor beta chains from the same sample are listed, as sequenced in a study of early T cells in non-severe SARS-CoV-2 infection. TCRdb itself ran the 5' RACE reads through MiXCR, one entry per CDR3 protein. The sample lists fewer than 95,000 distinct CDR3 sequences, 15% to 20% seen once, with roughly 4.7% in the top ten. The material was whole blood, obtained at baseline. The receptors stem from an adult who was a healthcare worker with PCR-confirmed SARS-CoV-2 infection or an uninfected control (not recorded which).

The J gene is TRBJ2-5, the V gene TRBV20-1; D call uncertain. The CDR3 contains 12 residues. In germline, CDR1 is DFQATT, CDR2 SNEGSKA (reference sequence). Trimming pared 2 bases from V and 2 bases from J, leaving 6 bases between. The CDR3 reads CSARFAQETQYF. CDR3 bases: TGCAGTGCTAGATTCGCGCAAGAGACCCAGTACTTC.

CDR3 in DNA: TGTGCCATCAGTGAGTCGAGGGGCCTCACAGATACGCAGTATTTT. As protein: CAISESRGLTDTQYF. V and J are TRBV10-3 and TRBJ2-3, with D possibly being TRBD1 or TRBD2 (5 bases each). Germline V gene lookup returns CDR1 ENHRY and CDR2 SYGVKD. V was clipped by 0 bases and J by 2 bases, with 9 bases between them. CDR3 length: 15 residues.

The V call is TRBV7-9, the J call TRBJ2-4; D may correspond to TRBD1 or TRBD2 (5 bases each). The CDR3 is 15 residues long. V was trimmed by 3 bases and J by 1 base, leaving 10 bases between them. Germline CDR1 and CDR2: SEHNR and FQNEAQ (reference sequence). CDR3 nucleotides: TGTGCCAGCAGCTTTCCCTGGGGGGCCAAAAACATTCAGTACTTC. Amino acid sequence: CASSFPWGAKNIQYF.

This clonotype showed up just a few times. The chain employs TRBV28 and TRBJ2-7; tentatively, D is TRBD1 or TRBD2 (5 bases each). V was trimmed by 10 bases and J by 0 bases, leaving 19 bases between them. This CDR3 has 15 residues. CDR1 MDHEN and CDR2 SYDVKM come from the germline V gene. CDR3 DNA: TGTGCCACATGGGACCGGGACGCCGGCTCCTACGAGCAGTACTTC. Residues: CATWDRDAGSYEQYF.

The chain couples TRBV10-1 to TRBJ2-7, with 9 bases lining up with TRBD1. The CDR3 has 15 residues. Germline lookup yields CDR1 WNHNN and CDR2 SYGVQD (reference sequence). V lost 3 bases to trimming and J lost 0 bases; unmatched junction nucleotides: 3. In DNA, the CDR3 is TGCGCCAGCAGTGACACAGGGGGCGACTCCTACGAGCAGTACTTC. Protein sequence: CASSDTGGDSYEQYF.

The chain uses TRBV28 and TRBJ1-2; TRBD1 matches at 8 bases. With 3 bases clipped from V and 4 bases from J, the junction kept 7 bases outside the gene matches. This CDR3 region has 15 residues. Germline V gene lookup returns CDR1 MDHEN and CDR2 SYDVKM. The CDR3 nucleotides are TGTGCCAGCAGTTTCGCGGGACAGGAGAGCTATGGCTACACCTTC. Its protein is CASSFAGQESYGYTF.

The genes are TRBV18 and TRBJ2-2; D is perhaps TRBD1 (5 bases). Trimming removed 4 bases from V and 0 bases from J, with 12 bases in between. CDR3 length: 16 amino acids. CDR1 is KGHSH and CDR2 is LQKENI in the germline V gene. CDR3 nucleotides: TGTGCCAGCTCACAGGGGCCAGGTGCGAACACCGGGGAGCTGTTTTTT. Translation gives CASSQGPGANTGELFF.

CDR3 amino acids: CASSVAGREQFF. DNA of the CDR3: TGTGCCAGCAGCGTAGCGGGGCGAGAGCAGTTCTTC. The chain has TRBV9 and TRBJ2-1; D possibly uses TRBD1 or TRBD2 (5 bases each). The CDR3 consists of 12 residues. Between the trimmed V and J ends, which lost 0 bases and 10 bases, there was a span of 8 bases. CDR1 and CDR2 (germline): SGDLS, YYNGEE.

This clonotype was recorded a few times. The rearrangement joins TRBV11-2 to TRBJ2-1, with D perhaps matching TRBD2 (7 bases). V was shortened by 5 bases and J by 10 bases, with 15 bases between the two germline ends. The CDR3 is 13 amino acids. Germline V lookup: CDR1 SGHAT, CDR2 FQNNGV. The CDR3 DNA follows: TGTGCCAGCAGCACCCGCCCGGGGGGCGAGCAGTTCTTC. Its protein product is CASSTRPGGEQFF.

This clonotype showed up just a few times. A junction end diverges from the germline sequence, so it may reflect a read error. The rearrangement joins TRBV9 to TRBJ2-3, with TRBD1 matching over 12 bases. The CDR3 loop spans 15 amino acids. Per germline, CDR1 SGDLS and CDR2 YYNGEE. Written as DNA, the CDR3 is TGTGCCAGCAGCGTCGGGACAGGGGGCGCAGATTCGCAGTATTTT. This codes for CASSVGTGGADSQYF.

The rearrangement joins TRBV6-1 to TRBJ1-6; TRBD1 might be the D (6 bases). V lost 6 bases to trimming and J lost 7 bases, with 10 bases between them. The CDR3 extends over 13 amino acids. Germline-derived CDR1 and CDR2 are MNHNS and SASEGT. This CDR3 is CASSQDRNSPLHF. In DNA form, the CDR3 reads TGTGCCAGCAGCCAGGACAGAAATTCACCCCTCCACTTT.

This clonotype was detected a few times. The CDR3 nucleotides read TGCAGCGTGGGGGACAGCACCTTCTCCTACGAGCAGTACTTC. Translating gives CSVGDSTFSYEQYF. The chain carries TRBV29-1 and TRBJ2-7; 7 bases are a match to TRBD1. The germline V gene encodes CDR1 SQVTM and CDR2 ANQGSEA. V trimming: 6 bases; J trimming: 0 bases; junction bases outside the gene matches: 8. CDR3 length: 14 residues.